Presented here are 14 T cell receptor beta chains from one specimen sequenced in a study of blood T cell repertoires in COVID-19. Method: immunoSEQ multiplex PCR; TCRdb's copy keeps in-frame clones and lacks some. This table holds tens of thousands of clones, 89% found once. Sequencing was carried out using peripheral blood. The receptors were sampled from a human donor in a cohort sampled during active COVID-19.

This clone was detected once. The chain employs TRBV5-6 and TRBJ2-7; possibly TRBD1 for D (6 bases). This CDR3 is 14 amino acids long. The ends were cut back, 0 bases at V and 3 bases at J, with 10 bases in the middle. Germline assignment: CDR1 SGHDT and CDR2 YYEEEE. The CDR3 here is CASSLAGEYYEQYF. The CDR3 DNA is TGTGCCAGCAGCTTGGCAGGGGAGTACTACGAGCAGTACTTC.

The rearrangement links TRBV1 to TRBJ2-3; the DNA was not used to check the table's D call, TRBD2. TRBV1 is recorded as a pseudogene. CDR3 length equals 15 residues. The CDR3 DNA sequence: TGCACCAGCCCGCCAAGCACTCTCCGGAGGGATACGCAGTATTTT. As protein: CTSPPSTLRRDTQYF.

This sequence joins TRBV2 and TRBJ1-1; 8 bases map to TRBD1. Germline assignment: CDR1 SNHLY and CDR2 FYNNEI. With 8 bases clipped from V and 1 base from J, the junction kept 3 bases outside the gene matches. CDR3 size: 13 residues. The CDR3 is CASGGQENTEAFF. The CDR3 bases are TGTGCCAGCGGGGGACAGGAGAACACTGAAGCTTTCTTT.

J is TRBJ1-4 and V is TRBV7-8, with D tentatively TRBD1 (6 bases). CDR3 length: 15 residues. Germline-derived CDR1 and CDR2 are SGHVS and FQNEAQ. V was trimmed by 5 bases and J by 0 bases, leaving 10 bases between them. The CDR3 is CASSPGQSTNEKLFF. As DNA, the CDR3 is TGTGCCAGCAGCCCCGGACAGTCAACTAATGAAAAACTGTTTTTT.

This clone appeared a single time. The genes are TRBV29-1 and TRBJ1-1; TRBD1 might be the D (6 bases). Trimming removed 7 bases at V and 0 bases at J, with 12 bases between. From germline, CDR1 is SQVTM and CDR2 ANQGSEA. The CDR3 totals 13 residues. DNA of the CDR3: TGCAGCGCCAAGGGACAAATGAACACTGAAGCTTTCTTT. Residues: CSAKGQMNTEAFF. The full variable domain, completed using reference TRBV29-1 and TRBJ1-1, is SAVISQKPSRDICQRGTSLTIQCQVDSQVTMMFWYRQQPGQSLTLIATANQGSEATYESGFVIDKFPISRPNLTFSTLTVSNMSPEDSSIYLCSAKGQMNTEAFFGQGTRLTVV.

V usage is TRBV21-1 and J usage is TRBJ1-5; TRBD1 was called by the table and not checked on the DNA. TRBV21-1 counts as a pseudogene. The CDR3 totals 16 residues. CDR3 in DNA: TGTGCCAGCAGCGACCAAGGGACAGCCAGGAATCAGCCCCAGCATTTT. It is translated as CASSDQGTARNQPQHF.

The chain employs TRBV6-2 or TRBV6-3 and TRBJ1-1, with 7 bases matching TRBD1. V lost 0 bases and J lost 4; bases outside the gene matches: 11. CDR3 length: 17 amino acids. Germline assignment: CDR1 MNHEY and CDR2 SVGEGT. CDR3 loop: CASSYSPGQGGGTEAFF. CDR3 DNA: TGTGCCAGCAGTTACTCCCCCGGCCAGGGGGGAGGCACTGAAGCTTTCTTT.

CDR3 loop: CASSEAEAPYEQYF. CDR3 in DNA: TGTGCCAGCAGCGAAGCGGAGGCCCCCTACGAGCAGTACTTC. This rearrangement joins TRBV4-2 to TRBJ2-7, with D perhaps TRBD2 (5 bases). This CDR3 has 14 amino acids. Trimming left V 5 bases short and J 2 bases short, with 13 bases between. CDR1 is LGHNA and CDR2 is YNFKEQ in the germline V gene.

The rearrangement links TRBV2 to TRBJ2-7; no firm D call. Per the germline V gene, CDR1 is SNHLY and CDR2 is FYNNEI. The CDR3 spans 14 residues. The V end was cut by 3 bases, the J end by 2 bases, with 11 bases between. The CDR3: CASSERDSPYEQYF. The CDR3, as DNA: TGTGCCAGCAGTGAGAGAGATTCCCCCTACGAGCAGTACTTC.

This chain connects TRBV29-1 to TRBJ2-7, with D tentatively TRBD2 (6 bases). From germline, CDR1 is SQVTM and CDR2 ANQGSEA. The CDR3 is 13 residues long. Trimming removed 5 bases from V and 8 bases from J, with 19 bases in between. In DNA, the CDR3 is TGCAGCGTTACACTTACGGGGGTTTTTCAGCAGTACTTC. This gives the protein CSVTLTGVFQQYF.

The chain carries TRBV4-3 and TRBJ1-1; 9 bases fit TRBD1. There are 18 residues in the CDR3. Germline V gene lookup returns CDR1 LGHNA and CDR2 YSLEER. The junction had 20 bases not matched to a gene; V was cut back by 1 base and J by 11 bases. The CDR3 DNA is TGCGCCAGCAGCCAAGGTTCCAGGCGCTTGGGACAGGGAGATTTGGCTTTCTTT. Translating it yields CASSQGSRRLGQGDLAFF.

The chain uses TRBV4-3 and TRBJ2-2, with D possibly matching TRBD1 (5 bases). The V end was cut by 3 bases, the J end by 6 bases, with 14 bases between. The CDR3 consists of 15 residues. CDR1 is LGHNA, CDR2 YSLEER, per germline. For the CDR3, the DNA is TGCGCCAGCAGCCAGTCCAGGGTGTATCCCGGGGAGCTGTTTTTT. Encoded protein: CASSQSRVYPGELFF.

This chain uses TRBV19 with TRBJ1-2; no firm D call. Germline-derived CDR1 and CDR2 are LNHDA and SQIVND (reference sequence). Between the trimmed V and J ends, which lost 4 bases and 4 bases, there was a span of 4 bases. The CDR3 is 11 residues long. The CDR3 spells CASSNSYGYTF. CDR3 DNA sequence: TGTGCCAGTAGTAATAGCTATGGCTACACCTTC.

This rearrangement joins TRBV7-2 to TRBJ2-2, with 14 positions matching TRBD2. Per germline, CDR1 SGHTA and CDR2 FQGNSA. V gave up 6 bases and J gave up 0 bases; unmatched junction bases: 9. This CDR3 is 19 amino acids long. CDR3: CASRWGLAGAFANTGELFF. CDR3 nucleotide sequence: TGTGCCAGCAGATGGGGACTAGCGGGGGCTTTCGCGAACACCGGGGAGCTGTTTTTT.